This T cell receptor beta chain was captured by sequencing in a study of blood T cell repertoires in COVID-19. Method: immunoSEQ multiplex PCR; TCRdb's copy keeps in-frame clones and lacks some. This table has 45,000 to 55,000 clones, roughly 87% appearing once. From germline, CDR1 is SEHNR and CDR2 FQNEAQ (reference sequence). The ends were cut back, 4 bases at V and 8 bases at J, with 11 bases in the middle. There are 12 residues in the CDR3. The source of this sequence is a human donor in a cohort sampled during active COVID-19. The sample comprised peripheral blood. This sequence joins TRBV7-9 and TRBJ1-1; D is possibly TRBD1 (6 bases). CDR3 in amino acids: CASSSQDREAFF. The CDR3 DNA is TGTGCCAGCAGCTCACAAGACAGGGAAGCTTTCTTT.